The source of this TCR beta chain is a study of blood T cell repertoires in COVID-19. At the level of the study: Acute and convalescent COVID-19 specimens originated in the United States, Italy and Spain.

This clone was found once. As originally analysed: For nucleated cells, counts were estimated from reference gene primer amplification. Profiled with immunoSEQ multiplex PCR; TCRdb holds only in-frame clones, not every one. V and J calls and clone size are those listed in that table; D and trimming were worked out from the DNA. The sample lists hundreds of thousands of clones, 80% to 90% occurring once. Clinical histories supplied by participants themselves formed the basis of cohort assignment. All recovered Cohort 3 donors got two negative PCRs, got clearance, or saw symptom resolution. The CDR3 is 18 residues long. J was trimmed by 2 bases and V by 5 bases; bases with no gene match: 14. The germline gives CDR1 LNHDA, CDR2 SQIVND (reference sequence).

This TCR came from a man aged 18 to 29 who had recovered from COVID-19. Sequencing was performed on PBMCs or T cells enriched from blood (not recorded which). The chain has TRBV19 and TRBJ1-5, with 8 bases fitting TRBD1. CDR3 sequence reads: CASSLRAGGSRGNQPQHF. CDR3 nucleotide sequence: TGTGCCAGTAGTCTTAGGGCAGGGGGCTCGAGGGGCAATCAGCCCCAGCATTTT.